The TCR beta chain under discussion was sequenced for a study of PD-1 blockade in mismatch repair-deficient tumors. CDR3 size: 17 residues. Germline V gives CDR1 MGHRA, CDR2 YSYEKL. V dropped 0 bases and J dropped 0; count of bases not matched to a gene: 4. Measured with immunoSEQ multiplex PCR; TCRdb has only the in-frame clones, and not every one. The table shows about 68,000 clones, with almost 80% occurring only once. This TCR was sampled from an adult with mismatch repair-deficient cancer. The chain employs TRBV4-1 and TRBJ2-1; 8 nucleotides agree with TRBD1. The sequences come from peripheral blood, collected 2 weeks after starting pembrolizumab. The CDR3 DNA reads TGCGCCAGCAGCCAAGATGGCGGGACAGGCTCCTACAATGAGCAGTTCTTC. Protein product: CASSQDGGTGSYNEQFF.